One and the same sample provided the 24 T cell receptor beta chains below, sequenced in a study of PD-L1 blockade in urothelial cancer. TCRdb keeps only in-frame clones here, not all; method: immunoSEQ multiplex PCR. Of approximately 71,000 clones detected, around 90% appear once; the ten largest clones hold approximately 3.5%. The sample here was PBMCs, taken around atezolizumab (anti-PD-L1) treatment. Receptor source: a man aged 55 to 70 with urothelial cancer.

The V call is TRBV7-9, the J call TRBJ2-6; tentatively, D is TRBD2 (6 bases). V lost 2 bases and J 0 bases, leaving 14 bases between the germline ends. CDR1 is SEHNR and CDR2 is FQNEAQ in the germline V gene (reference sequence). The CDR3 sequence is 18 residues long. CDR3 in amino acids: CASSLPGGAHSGANVLTF. The CDR3 nucleotides are TGTGCCAGCAGCTTACCAGGCGGGGCCCACTCTGGGGCCAACGTCCTGACTTTC. Full variable domain (remainder filled in from reference TRBV7-9 and TRBJ2-6): DTGVSQNPRHKITKRGQNVTFRCDPISEHNRLYWYRQTLGQGPEFLTYFQNEAQLEKSRLLSDRFSAERPKGSFSTLEIQRTEQGDSAMYLCASSLPGGAHSGANVLTFGAGSRLTVL.

This clone was detected only a few times. One junction end disagrees with the germline gene, perhaps due to a read error. The V gene is TRBV7-9, the J gene TRBJ2-7; 11 bases fit TRBD2. CDR1 and CDR2 from the germline V gene are SEHNR and FQNEAQ (reference sequence). This CDR3 contains 11 residues. The CDR3: CASSLAGGQYF. Written as DNA, the CDR3 is TGTGCCAGCAGCCTAGCGGGAGGGCAGTACTTC.

V gene TRBV5-1 combines with J gene TRBJ2-1; 8 bases are shared with TRBD1. Per the germline V gene, CDR1 is SGHRS and CDR2 is YFSETQ. With 4 bases clipped from V and 7 bases from J, the junction kept 10 bases outside the gene matches. This CDR3 has 15 amino acids. The CDR3 protein is CASSQPDRGWNEQFF. Written as DNA, the CDR3 is TGCGCCAGCAGCCAACCCGACAGGGGATGGAATGAGCAGTTCTTC.

The V and J genes are TRBV10-3 and TRBJ1-1; D not resolved. CDR1 ENHRY and CDR2 SYGVKD come from the germline V gene. CDR3 length: 14 residues. The V gene lost 1 base and the J gene lost 4 bases, with 10 bases spanning the gap. CDR3 in amino acids: CAISEFLGGTEAFF. Here the CDR3 DNA reads TGTGCCATCAGTGAGTTTCTGGGAGGCACTGAAGCTTTCTTT.

V usage is TRBV6-5 and J usage is TRBJ2-1; 8 nucleotides match TRBD1. This CDR3 region has 11 residues. From germline, CDR1 is MNHEY and CDR2 SVGAGI. Trimming took 2 bases from V and 15 from J; bases not matched to a gene: 3. CDR3 bases: TGTGCCAGCAGTTACGACAGGGGTTTGTTCTTC. As protein: CASSYDRGLFF.

CDR3 sequence reads: CASSAQGETQYF. CDR3 DNA sequence: TGTGCCAGCAGCGCACAGGGGGAGACCCAGTACTTC. The chain uses TRBV9 and TRBJ2-5, with 7 bases that match TRBD1. The germline V gene encodes CDR1 SGDLS and CDR2 YYNGEE. The CDR3 consists of 12 residues. V lost 3 bases, J lost 5 bases, and 1 base stayed unmatched.

The genes are TRBV2 and TRBJ2-5; possibly TRBD1 for D (6 bases). The germline V gene encodes CDR1 SNHLY and CDR2 FYNNEI. V shed 9 bases and J shed 3 bases, with 11 bases lying between them. The CDR3 spans 12 residues. CDR3 amino acids: CARGTLEETQYF. CDR3 coding DNA: TGTGCCAGAGGGACATTAGAAGAGACCCAGTACTTC.

A remark on this clone: One junction end does not reproduce the germline sequence, and a read error may be involved. The rearrangement links TRBV28 to TRBJ1-1, with no clear D. This CDR3 contains 11 residues. Germline V gene data show CDR1 as MDHEN and CDR2 as SYDVKM. CDR3 coding DNA: TGTGCCAGCAGTTTAAACATTGAAGCTTTCTTT. This translates into CASSLNIEAFF. Drawing the rest from reference TRBV28 and TRBJ1-1, the complete variable domain is DVKVTQSSRYLVKRTGEKVFLECVQDMDHENMFWYRQDPGLGLRLIYFSYDVKMKEKGDIPEGYSVSREKKERFSLILESASTNQTSMYLCASSLNIEAFFGQGTRLTVV.

The V and J genes are TRBV4-2 and TRBJ1-2; tentative D call: TRBD1 (5 bases). The CDR3 length is 15 residues. Trimming stripped 3 bases from V and 2 bases from J, with 13 bases between. Germline V lookup: CDR1 LGHNA, CDR2 YNFKEQ. DNA of the CDR3: TGTGCCAGCAGCCAGGGGCAGACCCAAAACTATGGCTACACCTTC. Amino acids: CASSQGQTQNYGYTF.

This clone was detected only once. The chain has TRBV6-5 and TRBJ2-7; 7 bases fit TRBD2. Germline V CDR1 and CDR2: MNHEY, SVGAGI. The CDR3 contains 14 residues. V shed 7 bases and J 2 bases; nucleotides not matched to a gene: 8. The CDR3 spells CASTATSTAYEQYF. CDR3 nucleotide sequence: TGTGCCAGCACCGCGACTAGCACGGCCTACGAGCAGTACTTC.

The rearrangement joins TRBV5-6 to TRBJ2-7; 9 positions match TRBD1. Trimming at V came to 4 bases and at J to 6 bases, leaving 5 bases not matched to a gene. The CDR3 sequence is 13 residues long. CDR1 and CDR2 from the germline V gene are SGHDT and YYEEEE. The CDR3 nucleotides are TGTGCCAGCAGCCGGAGACAGGGGGGCGAGCAGTACTTC. It is translated as CASSRRQGGEQYF. The whole variable domain, remainder taken from reference TRBV5-6 and TRBJ2-7, is DAGVTQSPTHLIKTRGQQVTLRCSPKSGHDTVSWYQQALGQGPQFIFQYYEEEERQRGNFPDRFSGHQFPNYSSELNVNALLLGDSALYLCASSRRQGGEQYFGPGTRLTVT.

The rearrangement joins TRBV6-4 to TRBJ2-3, with TRBD2 identical over 10 bases. The length of the CDR3 is 15 residues. The trim removed 2 bases at V and 2 bases at J, leaving 1 base unmatched. CDR1 is MRHNA and CDR2 is SNTAGT in the germline V gene. The CDR3 loop is CASSDSGGATDTQYF. The CDR3 coding sequence is TGTGCCAGCAGTGACAGCGGGGGGGCCACAGATACGCAGTATTTT.

The chain uses TRBV6-5 and TRBJ1-5; D call uncertain. The CDR3 is 11 residues long. The V gene's germline CDR1 is MNHEY and CDR2 SVGAGI. Trimming left V 5 bases short and J 4 bases short, with 3 bases between. The CDR3 is CASSVNQPQHF. The CDR3 DNA sequence: TGTGCCAGCAGTGTAAATCAGCCCCAGCATTTT.

The chain couples TRBV2 to TRBJ2-7; 10 nucleotides align to TRBD1. CDR3 length: 13 amino acids. Germline CDR1 reads SNHLY; CDR2 reads FYNNEI. J lost 7 bases, V lost 4 bases, and 4 bases had no gene match. CDR3 sequence: CASSGGQGLEQYF. CDR3 DNA: TGTGCCAGCAGTGGGGGACAGGGGTTGGAGCAGTACTTC.

The chain combines TRBV7-9 with TRBJ2-1; D might be TRBD1 (5 bases). The CDR3 loop spans 16 amino acids. Germline V gene sequence: CDR1 SEHNR, CDR2 FQNEAQ (reference sequence). V lost 0 bases to trimming and J lost 2 bases, with 11 bases between them. CDR3 sequence reads: CASSLAEGHAYNEQFF. The CDR3 region has the DNA TGTGCCAGCAGCTTAGCGGAAGGACACGCCTACAATGAGCAGTTCTTC.

This clone has a handful of counts. The CDR3: CASADRGYGYTF. In nucleotides, the CDR3 is TGTGCCAGTGCTGACAGGGGCTATGGCTACACCTTC. The chain is built from TRBV19 and TRBJ1-2; 8 nucleotides match TRBD1. This CDR3 region has 12 residues. Trimming cost V 8 bases and J 4 bases; bases outside gene matches: 3. Germline CDR1 LNHDA, CDR2 SQIVND (reference sequence).

The CDR3 sequence is CAWGYRGHQPQHF. In nucleotides, the CDR3 is TGTGCCTGGGGGTACAGGGGGCATCAGCCCCAGCATTTT. The V gene is TRBV30, the J gene TRBJ1-5; 9 bases fit TRBD1. The length of the CDR3 is 13 residues. The junction had 4 bases not matched to a gene; V was cut back by 5 bases and J by 5 bases. Looked up from germline, CDR1 is GTSNPN and CDR2 is SVGIG (reference sequence).

The V gene is TRBV5-1, the J gene TRBJ2-1, with a possible D match to TRBD1 (5 bases). This CDR3 comprises 13 residues. The V end was cut by 1 base, the J end by 5 bases, with 7 bases between. Germline CDR1 is SGHRS and CDR2 is YFSETQ. CDR3 DNA: TGCGCCAGCAGCTTGAAAGGGGACAATGAGCAGTTCTTC. This translates into CASSLKGDNEQFF.

V is TRBV10-3 and J is TRBJ1-2; 9 positions agree with TRBD1. Germline V lookup: CDR1 ENHRY, CDR2 SYGVKD. Trimming removed 4 bases from V and 4 bases from J; junction bases left unmatched: 4. The CDR3 spans 14 residues. The CDR3 sequence is CAISGGTGSYGYTF. Written as DNA, the CDR3 is TGTGCCATCAGTGGAGGGACAGGGTCCTATGGCTACACCTTC.

This chain joins TRBV6-1 and TRBJ1-2; 7 positions agree with TRBD1. V dropped 6 bases and J dropped 2; count of bases not matched to a gene: 6. The CDR3 spans 14 residues. Germline V CDR1 and CDR2: MNHNS, SASEGT. The CDR3 DNA follows: TGTGCCAGCAGCCAGCCGGGACAGAACTATGGCTACACCTTC. Its protein product is CASSQPGQNYGYTF.

The chain uses TRBV6-5 and TRBJ1-1; the D gene is possibly TRBD1 (6 bases). This CDR3 region has 13 residues. Germline CDR1 reads MNHEY; CDR2 reads SVGAGI. Trimming removed 9 bases from V and 4 bases from J, with 15 bases in between. The CDR3 loop reads CARQITQGTEAFF. In DNA, the CDR3 is TGTGCCAGACAGATAACACAGGGCACTGAAGCTTTCTTT.

The genes are TRBV28 and TRBJ1-5; 7 nucleotides align to TRBD1. Germline assignment: CDR1 MDHEN and CDR2 SYDVKM. Unmatched junction bases numbered 14, after V lost 5 bases and J lost 7 bases. This CDR3 region has 16 residues. CDR3 protein: CASSDLTGVKGQPQHF. The CDR3 nucleotides read TGTGCCAGCAGTGATCTTACAGGGGTAAAGGGCCAGCCCCAGCATTTT.

The chain links TRBV28 to TRBJ2-7; tentatively, D is TRBD2 (7 bases). The CDR3 contains 15 residues. V was pared by 1 base and J by 11 bases, with 21 bases between. In germline, CDR1 is MDHEN, CDR2 SYDVKM. The chain's CDR3 is CASSLFSGGRMDKYF. The DNA for the CDR3 is TGTGCCAGCAGTTTATTTTCCGGGGGGCGCATGGATAAGTACTTC.

The chain links TRBV4-3 to TRBJ2-1, with 10 bases lining up with TRBD1. V shed 2 bases, J shed 8 bases, and the junction held 9 bases outside the gene matches. The germline CDR1 and CDR2 sequences are LGHNA and YSLEER. This CDR3 contains 16 residues. The CDR3 sequence: CASSQTGTGAIYEQFF. CDR3 nucleotides: TGCGCCAGCAGCCAAACCGGGACAGGGGCAATATATGAGCAGTTCTTC.